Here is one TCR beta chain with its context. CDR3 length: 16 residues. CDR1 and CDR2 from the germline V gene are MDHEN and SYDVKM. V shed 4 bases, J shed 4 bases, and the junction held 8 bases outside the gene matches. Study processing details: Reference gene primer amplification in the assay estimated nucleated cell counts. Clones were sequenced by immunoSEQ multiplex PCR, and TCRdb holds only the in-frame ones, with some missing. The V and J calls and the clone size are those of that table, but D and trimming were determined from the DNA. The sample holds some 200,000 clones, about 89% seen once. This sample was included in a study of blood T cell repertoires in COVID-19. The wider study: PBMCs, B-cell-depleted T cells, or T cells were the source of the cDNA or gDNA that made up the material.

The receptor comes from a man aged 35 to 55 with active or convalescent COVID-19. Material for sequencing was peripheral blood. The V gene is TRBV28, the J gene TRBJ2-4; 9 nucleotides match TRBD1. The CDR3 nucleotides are TGTGCCAGCAGTTCCCCTGACAGGGGGGGAAAAAACATTCAGTACTTC. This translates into CASSSPDRGGKNIQYF. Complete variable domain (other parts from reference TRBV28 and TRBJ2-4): DVKVTQSSRYLVKRTGEKVFLECVQDMDHENMFWYRQDPGLGLRLIYFSYDVKMKEKGDIPEGYSVSREKKERFSLILESASTNQTSMYLCASSSPDRGGKNIQYFGAGTRLSVL.